The subject of this entry is one TCR beta chain. These data belong to a study of blood T cell repertoires in COVID-19. Study-wide context: Symptom resolution, clearance, or two negative PCRs marked donors in Cohort 3 as recovered. The origin of the acute and convalescent COVID-19 samples was the United States, Italy and Spain. Nucleic acid was either cDNA or gDNA, and it came from T cells, B-cell-depleted T cells, or PBMCs.

Measured with immunoSEQ multiplex PCR; TCRdb has only the in-frame clones, and not every one. The table lists 250,000 to 350,000 clones, 88% of them singletons. Enrolled through a virtual design, the participants were between roughly 18 and 95 years of age and came from around 25 US areas. Sequencing was done on a sample of PBMCs or T cells enriched from blood (not recorded which). This sequence originates from a woman between 55 and 75 years old in a cohort exposed to, infected with or recovered from COVID-19 (not recorded which).

The CDR3 spells CSASLGGGQETQYF. CDR3 DNA: TGCAGTGCTAGTTTGGGGGGAGGGCAAGAGACCCAGTACTTC. The chain combines TRBV20-1 with TRBJ2-5; 7 bases align to TRBD2. This CDR3 has 14 amino acids. The germline CDR1 and CDR2 sequences are DFQATT and SNEGSKA (reference sequence). With 3 bases clipped from V and 2 bases from J, the junction kept 6 bases outside the gene matches.